One TCR beta chain is described in this entry. The CDR3 extends over 16 amino acids. Germline CDR1 reads SGHKS; CDR2 reads YYEKEE (reference sequence). V was clipped by 2 bases and J by 3 bases, with 18 bases between them. This sample is drawn from a study of CD8+ T cells in alopecia areata. The treatment was: oral pan-JAK inhibitor, 5-10 mg twice daily. Lesional scalp tissue (obtained by punch biopsy) and peripheral blood were collected from alopecia areata patients. Extracted RNA was reverse transcribed into cDNA, the sequencing template. Some clones are missing from TCRdb's copy, which holds only in-frame ones; the method was immunoSEQ multiplex PCR. Of roughly 200,000 clones listed, more than 30% are singletons.

The chain joins TRBV5-5 to TRBJ2-7; D possibly corresponds to TRBD1 (6 bases). The sequence derives from a human donor with alopecia areata. Sequencing used CD4+ T cells sorted from blood, obtained between weeks 30 and 35, from a patient treated with tofacitinib. As DNA, the CDR3 is TGTGCCAGCAGCTTCCGCGACACAGGGTCATACTACGAGCAGTACTTC. It is translated as CASSFRDTGSYYEQYF.